This T cell receptor beta chain stems from a study of blood T cell repertoires in COVID-19. Study-level information: PBMCs, B-cell-depleted T cells, or T cells were the source of the cDNA or gDNA that made up the material.

In the authors' workflow: Nucleated cell number was recorded as an estimate derived from reference gene primer amplification. Data came from immunoSEQ multiplex PCR; TCRdb stores just in-frame clones and leaves some out. For V, J and clone size, that table is used; D and trimming come from the DNA. In the table there are 95,000 to 150,000 clones, about three quarters of which are singletons. This clone was found once. Trimming cost V 5 bases and J 0 bases, with 8 bases left between them. This CDR3 contains 14 residues. The germline gives CDR1 SGHAT, CDR2 FQNNGV. V gene TRBV11-2 combines with J gene TRBJ1-3; D is unclear. Source material: peripheral blood. This TCR was sampled from a human donor with acute or convalescent COVID-19. The donor label of this sample is uncertain. CDR3 in amino acids: CASSQWLSGNTIYF. The CDR3 DNA sequence: TGTGCCAGCAGCCAGTGGCTCTCTGGAAACACCATATATTTT.